This T cell receptor beta chain emerged from a study of tumor-infiltrating lymphocytes in localized non-small cell lung cancer. Study-wide points: Recurrence-free survival showed no association with tumor T-cell fraction.

This clone is medium-sized. Its target is not known. Libraries were prepared by immunoSEQ multiplex PCR; TCRdb keeps only in-frame clonotypes and omits some of them. The sample records about 11,000 clones, 63% being singletons. CDR1 is LNHNV, CDR2 YYDKDF, per germline (reference sequence). V lost 0 bases, J lost 9 bases, and 19 bases stayed unmatched. This CDR3 is built from 18 residues. What was sequenced was lung tumor tissue. The clonotype was recovered from a human donor with non-small cell lung cancer. This chain connects TRBV15 to TRBJ1-1, with 7 bases that match TRBD1. This CDR3 is CATSREWRTGDRRSQAFF. CDR3 sequence (DNA): TGTGCCACCAGCAGAGAATGGAGAACAGGGGACAGAAGGTCTCAAGCTTTCTTT.